A single sample is the source of the 15 T cell receptor beta chains below, sequenced in a study of blood T cell repertoires in COVID-19. Assay: immunoSEQ multiplex PCR; the TCRdb copy retains only in-frame clones and omits some. The sample comprises 150,000 to 200,000 clones, approximately 79% of which are singletons, and 7% rests with the top ten. Sequencing was carried out using peripheral blood. These receptors were collected from a woman in her 40s with COVID-19, enrolled during active disease.

The chain employs TRBV6-2 or TRBV6-3 and TRBJ1-5; TRBD1 matches 7 bases. J was trimmed by 0 bases and V by 4 bases; bases with no gene match: 6. Germline V CDR1 and CDR2: MNHEY, SVGEGT. The CDR3 contains 16 residues. Written as DNA, the CDR3 is TGTGCCAGCAGTTTATTCGGGACAGATAGCAATCAGCCCCAGCATTTT. Amino acids: CASSLFGTDSNQPQHF.

The chain combines TRBV7-3 with TRBJ2-1, with TRBD1 matching 8 bases. CDR1 and CDR2 (germline): SGHTA, FQGTGA. V gave up 2 bases and J gave up 6 bases; unmatched junction bases: 6. This CDR3 is 15 amino acids long. CDR3 sequence reads: CASSLQGALGNEQFF. CDR3 nucleotide sequence: TGTGCCAGCAGCTTACAGGGGGCGCTTGGCAATGAGCAGTTCTTC.

This chain links TRBV30 with TRBJ1-6; no definite D call. The V gene lost 5 bases and the J gene lost 4 bases, with 12 bases spanning the gap. The CDR3 sequence is 14 residues long. Germline CDR1 reads GTSNPN; CDR2 reads SVGIG (reference sequence). CDR3 bases: TGTGCCTGGTGCAACCCGGGATATAATTCACCCCTCCACTTT. Protein sequence: CAWCNPGYNSPLHF.

The chain joins TRBV6-1 to TRBJ2-5; 10 nucleotides match TRBD2. The CDR3 length is 15 residues. J was trimmed by 3 bases and V by 3 bases; bases with no gene match: 4. CDR1 MNHNS and CDR2 SASEGT come from the germline V gene. Here the CDR3 reads CASSESGGAEETQYF. The CDR3 nucleotides are TGTGCCAGCAGTGAGAGCGGGGGGGCCGAAGAGACCCAGTACTTC.

V gene TRBV10-2 combines with J gene TRBJ2-2; 10 bases map to TRBD1. The CDR3 length is 23 residues. Germline V CDR1 and CDR2: WSHSY, SAAADI. After removal of 2 bases from V and 5 bases from J, the junction contained 26 bases not matched to a gene. The CDR3 is CASSEPNVGLLDRGERGTGELFF. In DNA, the CDR3 is TGCGCCAGCAGTGAGCCCAACGTCGGCCTCTTGGACAGGGGGGAGAGGGGGACCGGGGAGCTGTTTTTT.

The gene calls are TRBV6-2 or TRBV6-3 and TRBJ2-3; a possible D gene is TRBD1 (6 bases). Germline loops: CDR1 MNHEY, CDR2 SVGEGT. The CDR3 has 14 residues. Between the trimmed V and J ends, which lost 4 bases and 10 bases, there was a span of 18 bases. This CDR3 reads CASSFKQGPGAQYF. The CDR3 DNA reads as TGTGCCAGCAGTTTTAAACAGGGCCCAGGCGCGCAGTATTTT.

This clone was observed a few times. This chain connects TRBV11-2 to TRBJ2-7, with 8 bases lining up with TRBD1. Germline CDR1 reads SGHAT; CDR2 reads FQNNGV. Unmatched junction bases numbered 1, after V lost 3 bases and J lost 0 bases. This CDR3 contains 14 residues. The CDR3: CASSFGTGSYEQYV. In nucleotides, the CDR3 is TGTGCCAGCAGCTTTGGGACAGGCTCCTACGAGCAGTACGTC.

The V gene is TRBV13, the J gene TRBJ2-6, with 11 bases matching TRBD2. J gave up 0 bases and V 6 bases, and 4 bases lay outside the gene matches. Germline-derived CDR1 and CDR2 are PRHDT and FYEKMQ (reference sequence). The CDR3 runs to 17 residues. The chain's CDR3 is CASRDTSGSSGANVLTF. DNA of the CDR3: TGTGCCAGCAGGGATACTAGCGGGAGCTCTGGGGCCAACGTCCTGACTTTC. Combining the CDR3 with reference TRBV13 and TRBJ2-6 gives the whole variable domain AAGVIQSPRHLIKEKRETATLKCYPIPRHDTVYWYQQGPGQDPQFLISFYEKMQSDKGSIPDRFSAQQFSDYHSELNMSSLELGDSALYFCASRDTSGSSGANVLTFGAGSRLTVL.

This chain joins TRBV7-9 and TRBJ1-2, with 8 nucleotides matching TRBD1. The CDR3 runs 14 residues. The germline CDR1 and CDR2 sequences are SEHNR and FQNEAQ (reference sequence). V lost 4 bases and J lost 6; bases outside the gene matches: 7. CDR3 amino acids: CASSSPGQGHGYTF. The CDR3 nucleotides are TGTGCCAGCAGCTCCCCCGGACAGGGCCATGGCTACACCTTC.

V is TRBV28 and J is TRBJ1-1, with D uncertain. Trimming stripped 8 bases from V and 10 bases from J, with 17 bases between. CDR3 length: 12 residues. CDR1 and CDR2 from the germline V gene are MDHEN and SYDVKM. The CDR3 bases are TGTGCCAGCCTGACCGGAACCGGCGGAGCTTTCTTT. Residues: CASLTGTGGAFF.

A single count supports this clone. The chain links TRBV6-6 to TRBJ2-1, with 10 bases matching TRBD1. Germline CDR1 and CDR2: MNHNY and SVGAGI (reference sequence). Trimming took 5 bases from V and 3 from J; bases not matched to a gene: 13. The CDR3 loop spans 18 amino acids. The CDR3 nucleotides are TGTGCCAGCAGTCACGAACACTGGGACAGGGGAGTCTACAATGAGCAGTTCTTC. The encoded protein is CASSHEHWDRGVYNEQFF.

V gene TRBV5-4 combines with J gene TRBJ1-4; the match to TRBD1 covers 8 bases. This CDR3 spans 14 amino acids. In germline, CDR1 is SGHNT, CDR2 YYREEE (reference sequence). The V and J ends lost 3 bases and 6 bases, in that order; junction bases with no gene match: 4. CDR3 nucleotide sequence: TGTGCCAGCAGCTCAGGGGGCCTATATGAAAAACTGTTTTTT. Translation: CASSSGGLYEKLFF. Filled out from reference TRBV5-4 and TRBJ1-4, the complete variable domain reads ETGVTQSPTHLIKTRGQQVTLRCSSQSGHNTVSWYQQALGQGPQFIFQYYREEENGRGNFPPRFSGLQFPNYSSELNVNALELDDSALYLCASSSGGLYEKLFFGSGTQLSVL.

This clone appeared a single time. The chain has TRBV7-8 and TRBJ1-1, with 7 nucleotides matching TRBD1. Germline lookup yields CDR1 SGHVS and CDR2 FQNEAQ. The CDR3 spans 16 residues. With V trimmed by 5 bases and J by 2 bases, 11 bases remained unmatched. CDR3 sequence reads: CASSTFTGALNTEAFF. Here the CDR3 DNA reads TGTGCCAGCAGCACATTTACAGGGGCGCTAAACACTGAAGCTTTCTTT.

CDR3: CASSSTENEKLFF. Here the CDR3 DNA reads TGTGCCAGCAGTTCGACAGAGAATGAAAAACTGTTTTTT. The V and J genes are TRBV6-2 or TRBV6-3 and TRBJ1-4; D is perhaps TRBD1 (5 bases). Germline values: CDR1 MNHEY, CDR2 SVGEGT. Trimming shortened V by 4 bases and J by 5 bases, and 8 bases separated the two germline ends. The CDR3 contains 13 residues.

V gene TRBV7-9 combines with J gene TRBJ2-5, with D maybe TRBD1 (6 bases). Germline CDR1 reads SEHNR; CDR2 reads FQNEAQ (reference sequence). The CDR3 loop spans 14 amino acids. The germline V and J ends were trimmed by 2 bases and 3 bases, with 10 bases remaining between them. As DNA, the CDR3 is TGTGCCAGCAGCTTACAGGGGTGGGAAGAGACCCAGTACTTC. Encoded protein: CASSLQGWEETQYF.